The 9 T cell receptor beta chains listed next were all sequenced from one sample in a study of OX40 agonist ivuxolimab in advanced cancers. Data came from immunoSEQ multiplex PCR; TCRdb stores just in-frame clones and leaves some out. Seen here are roughly 15,000 clones, roughly 87% observed once, and the top ten hold about 39%. The sequenced sample was CD4+ or CD8+ T cells sorted from blood, obtained in a trial of the OX40 agonist ivuxolimab. These receptors all come from an adult with an advanced solid tumor such as melanoma, head and neck, liver or kidney cancer.

V usage is TRBV9 and J usage is TRBJ2-3; 8 bases map to TRBD1. V shed 4 bases, J shed 7 bases, and the junction held 11 bases outside the gene matches. CDR3 size: 15 residues. Germline CDR1 reads SGDLS; CDR2 reads YYNGEE. CDR3 protein: CASSQGAGRLNTQYF. CDR3 DNA: TGTGCCAGCAGCCAGGGGGCGGGGCGACTCAATACGCAGTATTTT. The full variable domain, rest sourced from reference TRBV9 and TRBJ2-3, is DSGVTQTPKHLITATGQRVTLRCSPRSGDLSVYWYQQSLDQGLQFLIQYYNGEERAKGNILERFSAQQFPDLHSELNLSSLELGDSALYFCASSQGAGRLNTQYFGPGTRLTVL.

V and J are TRBV13 and TRBJ1-2; 8 bases line up with TRBD1. The V gene end was trimmed by 6 bases and the J gene end by 4 bases; junction bases not matched to a gene: 10. The CDR3 runs 15 residues. The V gene's germline CDR1 is PRHDT and CDR2 FYEKMQ (reference sequence). CDR3 sequence reads: CASSTRTGRAYGYTF. The CDR3, as DNA: TGTGCCAGCAGTACTCGGACAGGGCGGGCCTATGGCTACACCTTC.

This chain joins TRBV27 and TRBJ2-7, with D perhaps TRBD1 (5 bases). The germline V gene encodes CDR1 MNHEY and CDR2 SMNVEV (reference sequence). The CDR3 has 15 residues. Deletions cut 4 bases from V and 0 bases from J, with 13 bases between. CDR3 nucleotide sequence: TGTGCCAGCAGTTCACAGGAGCTAAGCTCCTACGAGCAGTACTTC. Protein product: CASSSQELSSYEQYF.

This clone has a handful of counts. This rearrangement joins TRBV13 to TRBJ1-2, with TRBD1 identical over 7 bases. Germline V gives CDR1 PRHDT, CDR2 FYEKMQ (reference sequence). The CDR3 length is 15 residues. V dropped 5 bases and J dropped 8; count of bases not matched to a gene: 14. The CDR3 bases are TGTGCCAGCAGCCCTGAGACAGGGCCCGCTGAGGGCTACACCTTC. Protein: CASSPETGPAEGYTF.

The chain couples TRBV10-3 to TRBJ2-7; no clear D gene. Germline V gives CDR1 ENHRY, CDR2 SYGVKD. This CDR3 is 11 amino acids long. Deletions cut 1 base from V and 3 bases from J, with 1 base between. The CDR3 sequence: CAISEFYEQYF. In nucleotides, the CDR3 is TGTGCCATCAGTGAGTTCTACGAGCAGTACTTC.

The chain employs TRBV10-3 and TRBJ1-2, with D perhaps TRBD1 (5 bases). Germline V gene sequence: CDR1 ENHRY, CDR2 SYGVKD. Trimming shortened V by 6 bases and J by 4 bases, and 12 bases separated the two germline ends. This CDR3 spans 13 amino acids. The CDR3 nucleotides are TGTGCCATCAGGGCAGGTGGGGCCTATGGCTACACCTTC. Its translation is CAIRAGGAYGYTF.

V gene TRBV6-5 combines with J gene TRBJ1-1; D is undetermined. The germline V and J ends were trimmed by 6 bases and 0 bases, with 8 bases remaining between them. The V gene's germline CDR1 is MNHEY and CDR2 SVGAGI. This CDR3 region has 13 residues. DNA for the CDR3: TGTGCCAGCAGGCCATCGTTGAACACTGAAGCTTTCTTT. It codes for CASRPSLNTEAFF.

This chain links TRBV19 with TRBJ2-2; tentative D call: TRBD1 (6 bases). The V gene lost 0 bases and the J gene lost 2 bases, with 13 bases spanning the gap. CDR3 size: 17 residues. Germline-derived CDR1 and CDR2 are LNHDA and SQIVND (reference sequence). DNA for the CDR3: TGTGCCAGTAGTATAGAGCGAAGACAGGTCAACACCGGGGAGCTGTTTTTT. It is translated as CASSIERRQVNTGELFF.

The rearrangement links TRBV27 to TRBJ2-3, with D possibly being TRBD2 (7 bases). The V end lost 6 bases, the J end lost 1 base, and 14 bases lay between the germline ends. The germline CDR1 and CDR2 sequences are MNHEY and SMNVEV (reference sequence). The CDR3 length is 15 residues. As DNA, the CDR3 is TGTGCCAGCAGGCTAGCGGAGGGGGGCACAGATACGCAGTATTTT. Protein product: CASRLAEGGTDTQYF.